This T cell receptor beta chain was sequenced for a study of vaccination and CD4 T cells after COVID-19. Looked up from germline, CDR1 is LGHNA and CDR2 is YNFKEQ. This CDR3 comprises 14 residues. V was pared by 3 bases and J by 2 bases, with 10 bases between. TCRdb used MiXCR to reprocess the PCR reads, holding one entry per CDR3 protein. This table has about 33,000 distinct CDR3 sequences, 36% appearing once. The time point: late sampling 161 to 241 days after vaccination in a few convalescent patients. This clonotype was sampled from a human donor who had recovered from COVID-19. Sequencing used CD4+ T cells from blood, obtained about 7 months after SARS-CoV-2 vaccination. The rearrangement uses TRBV4-2 and TRBJ2-5; D not resolved. The CDR3 loop reads CASSQGLEQETQYF. The CDR3 DNA follows: TGTGCCAGCAGCCAGGGCCTTGAACAAGAGACCCAGTACTTC.